Below are 11 T cell receptor beta chains sequenced from a single sample in a study of siplizumab effects on memory and regulatory T cells (dated by TCRdb to about 2019). The library was produced with the immunoSEQ multiplex PCR assay. Drawn from immuneACCESS, this table holds only the in-frame rearrangements with V and J called that TCRdb kept. Clones are partly lost; checked studies trace under half to an unresolved V gene and leave the rest unexplained. Present in this sample are 90,000 to 120,000 clones, roughly 93% of which were seen just once. Together, the top ten hold about 0.62% of the sample. Sequencing was performed on Tregs sorted from blood. The origin of the receptors is a human donor in good health.

The chain links TRBV5-1 to TRBJ2-6, with D unclear. Trimming pared 2 bases from V and 0 bases from J, leaving 3 bases between. Per the germline V gene, CDR1 is SGHRS and CDR2 is YFSETQ. The CDR3 sequence is 14 residues long. CDR3 coding DNA: TGCGCCAGCAGCTTCACCTCTGGGGCCAACGTCCTGACTTTC. Its protein product is CASSFTSGANVLTF.

The V gene is TRBV27, the J gene TRBJ2-1; 7 bases are a match to TRBD1. Germline V CDR1 and CDR2: MNHEY, SMNVEV (reference sequence). V was pared by 5 bases and J by 8 bases, with 12 bases of the junction left unmatched. The CDR3 spans 15 residues. The CDR3 loop reads CASSPSGTVSYEQFF. Here the CDR3 DNA reads TGTGCCAGCAGTCCGTCCGGGACAGTTTCCTATGAGCAGTTCTTC.

V usage is TRBV5-1 and J usage is TRBJ1-1, with 7 bases matching TRBD1. The CDR3 length is 15 residues. Germline CDR1 reads SGHRS; CDR2 reads YFSETQ. The trim removed 2 bases at V and 10 bases at J, leaving 14 bases unmatched. The CDR3 spells CASSLGQASGNVAFF. The CDR3, as DNA: TGCGCCAGCAGCTTAGGACAGGCTTCCGGGAATGTAGCTTTCTTT. The full variable domain, rest sourced from reference TRBV5-1 and TRBJ1-1, is KAGVTQTPRYLIKTRGQQVTLSCSPISGHRSVSWYQQTPGQGLQFLFEYFSETQRNKGNFPGRFSGRQFSNSRSEMNVSTLELGDSALYLCASSLGQASGNVAFFGQGTRLTVV.

The chain is built from TRBV6-1 and TRBJ1-2, with TRBD1 matching 8 bases. In germline, CDR1 is MNHNS, CDR2 SASEGT. CDR3 size: 14 residues. Unmatched junction bases numbered 7, after V lost 6 bases and J lost 4 bases. The CDR3 DNA reads as TGTGCCAGCAGGGACCGGGACAGGAGCTATGGCTACACCTTC. This codes for CASRDRDRSYGYTF.

The rearrangement joins TRBV15 to TRBJ1-4; D is unclear. Germline values: CDR1 LNHNV, CDR2 YYDKDF (reference sequence). The CDR3 is 16 amino acids. The V gene lost 3 bases and the J gene lost 0 bases, with 11 bases spanning the gap. The CDR3 reads CATSRRNEATNEKLFF. In nucleotides, the CDR3 is TGTGCCACCAGCAGGAGGAACGAGGCAACTAATGAAAAACTGTTTTTT. The full variable domain, in which reference TRBV15 and TRBJ1-4 provide the parts outside the CDR3, is DAMVIQNPRYQVTQFGKPVTLSCSQTLNHNVMYWYQQKSSQAPKLLFHYYDKDFNNEADTPDNFQSRRPNTSFCFLDIRSPGLGDTAMYLCATSRRNEATNEKLFFGSGTQLSVL.

The chain couples TRBV19 to TRBJ2-5, with D possibly called TRBD1 or TRBD2 (6 bases each). V lost 3 bases and J lost 1, with 18 bases in between. This CDR3 region has 17 residues. CDR1 and CDR2 from the germline V gene are LNHDA and SQIVND (reference sequence). The CDR3 protein is CASSIRPGATIQETQYF. The CDR3 nucleotides read TGTGCCAGTAGTATTAGGCCGGGGGCCACCATCCAAGAGACCCAGTACTTC.

V gene TRBV7-9 combines with J gene TRBJ1-5, with TRBD1 matching over 7 bases. Germline V gene data show CDR1 as SEHNR and CDR2 as FQNEAQ (reference sequence). V lost 0 bases and J lost 2; bases outside the gene matches: 10. There are 18 residues in the CDR3. CDR3 loop: CASSLATGILVGNQPQHF. The CDR3 coding sequence is TGTGCCAGCAGCTTAGCGACAGGGATTTTAGTGGGCAATCAGCCCCAGCATTTT.

This sequence joins TRBV7-8 and TRBJ2-7; weak D call: TRBD1 (5 bases). The CDR3 extends over 19 amino acids. V was cut by 4 bases and J by 0 bases, with 25 bases left in between. CDR1 SGHVS and CDR2 FQNEAQ come from the germline V gene. The chain's CDR3 is CASSSNLAHSTGYSYEQYF. CDR3 in DNA: TGTGCCAGCAGCTCGAACCTGGCCCACTCAACAGGCTACTCCTACGAGCAGTACTTC.

The V and J genes are TRBV10-3 and TRBJ2-7, with 8 bases matching TRBD1. The V and J ends lost 10 bases and 2 bases, in that order; junction bases with no gene match: 7. The germline V gene encodes CDR1 ENHRY and CDR2 SYGVKD. The CDR3 runs to 13 residues. DNA of the CDR3: TGTGCCACTTACGGACAGGGCGCCTACGAGCAGTACTTC. As protein: CATYGQGAYEQYF.

The chain carries TRBV28 and TRBJ1-6; D call uncertain. Germline CDR1 MDHEN, CDR2 SYDVKM. V was pared by 6 bases and J by 0 bases, with 9 bases between. The CDR3 consists of 15 residues. The CDR3 region has the DNA TGTGCCAGCAGGGGCCCGGGCTCCTATAATTCACCCCTCCACTTT. Protein product: CASRGPGSYNSPLHF.

DNA for the CDR3: TGTGCCAGCAGCTTGTATTCAAGCTCCTATAATTCACCCCTCCACTTT. Encoded protein: CASSLYSSSYNSPLHF. The V and J genes are TRBV11-2 and TRBJ1-6; no firm D call. CDR1 and CDR2 (germline): SGHAT, FQNNGV. Trimming stripped 3 bases from V and 0 bases from J, with 9 bases between. CDR3 length: 16 residues.